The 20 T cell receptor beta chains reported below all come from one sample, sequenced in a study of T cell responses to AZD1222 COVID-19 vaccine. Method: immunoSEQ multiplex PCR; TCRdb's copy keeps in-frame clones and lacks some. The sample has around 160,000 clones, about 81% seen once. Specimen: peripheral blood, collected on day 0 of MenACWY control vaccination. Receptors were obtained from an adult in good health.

The CDR3 loop reads CASSIQVANYGYTF. DNA for the CDR3: TGTGCCAGTAGTATACAGGTTGCTAACTATGGCTACACCTTC. The V and J genes are TRBV19 and TRBJ1-2; D unclear. The CDR3 is made up of 14 amino acids. Between the trimmed V and J ends, which lost 2 bases and 0 bases, there was a span of 7 bases. Germline values: CDR1 LNHDA, CDR2 SQIVND (reference sequence).

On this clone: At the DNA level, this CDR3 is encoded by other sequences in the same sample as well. The CDR3 coding sequence is TGTGCCAGCTCACCACGAGGGTCTGGGGCCAACGTCCTGACTTTC. It codes for CASSPRGSGANVLTF. The chain is built from TRBV18 and TRBJ2-6, with a weak D call TRBD2 (5 bases). V was pared by 1 base and J by 1 base, with 5 bases between. CDR1 and CDR2 from the germline V gene are KGHSH and LQKENI. This CDR3 has 15 amino acids.

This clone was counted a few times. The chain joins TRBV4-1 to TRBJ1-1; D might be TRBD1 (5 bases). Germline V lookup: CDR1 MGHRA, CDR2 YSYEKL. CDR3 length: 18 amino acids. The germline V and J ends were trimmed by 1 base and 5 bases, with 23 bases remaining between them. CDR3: CASSQVNMGTVGGTEAFF. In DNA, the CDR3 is TGCGCCAGCAGCCAAGTTAACATGGGGACGGTCGGGGGGACTGAAGCTTTCTTT.

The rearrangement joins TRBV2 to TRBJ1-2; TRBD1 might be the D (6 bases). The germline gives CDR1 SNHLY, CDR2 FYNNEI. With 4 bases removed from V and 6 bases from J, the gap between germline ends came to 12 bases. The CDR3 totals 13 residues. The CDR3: CASSGRGFDGYTF. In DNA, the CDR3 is TGTGCCAGCAGTGGGAGGGGGTTCGATGGCTACACCTTC.

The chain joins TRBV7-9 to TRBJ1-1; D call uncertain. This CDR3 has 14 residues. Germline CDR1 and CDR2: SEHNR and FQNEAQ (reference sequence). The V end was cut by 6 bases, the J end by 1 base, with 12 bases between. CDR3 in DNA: TGTGCCAGCAGTCAGATGACGGGGAACACTGAAGCTTTCTTT. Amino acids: CASSQMTGNTEAFF.

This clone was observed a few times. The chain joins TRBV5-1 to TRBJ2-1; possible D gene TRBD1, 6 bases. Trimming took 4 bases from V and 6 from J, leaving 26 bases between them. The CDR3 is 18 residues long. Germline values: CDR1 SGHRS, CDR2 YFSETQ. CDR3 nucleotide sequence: TGCGCCAGCAGCACGCCCGGGACAAGGTTGGAGAGAGGCAATGAGCAGTTCTTC. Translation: CASSTPGTRLERGNEQFF.

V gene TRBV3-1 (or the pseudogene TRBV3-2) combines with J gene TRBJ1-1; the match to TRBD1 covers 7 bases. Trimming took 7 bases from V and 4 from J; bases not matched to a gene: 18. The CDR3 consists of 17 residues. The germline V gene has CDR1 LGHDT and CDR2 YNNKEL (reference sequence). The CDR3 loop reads CASTPEVMTGPSTEAFF. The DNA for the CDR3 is TGTGCCAGCACCCCAGAGGTCATGACAGGGCCGAGCACTGAAGCTTTCTTT.

CDR3 in amino acids: CASSYTQIYGYTF. The CDR3 DNA reads as TGTGCCAGCAGTTACACCCAGATTTATGGCTACACCTTC. V is TRBV28 and J is TRBJ1-2; D is ambiguous. The CDR3 length is 13 residues. Germline V gene data show CDR1 as MDHEN and CDR2 as SYDVKM. V was trimmed by 4 bases and J by 5 bases, leaving 11 bases between them.

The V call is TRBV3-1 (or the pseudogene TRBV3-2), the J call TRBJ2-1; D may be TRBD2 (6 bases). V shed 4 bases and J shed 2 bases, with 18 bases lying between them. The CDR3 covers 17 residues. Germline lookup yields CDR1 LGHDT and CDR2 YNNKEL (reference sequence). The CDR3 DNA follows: TGTGCCAGCAGCCCTTCGGTGGCGGGGTTAGCCTACAATGAGCAGTTCTTC. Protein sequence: CASSPSVAGLAYNEQFF.

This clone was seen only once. CDR3 sequence (DNA): TGTGCCAGCAGTTTACGGGGGAGGGGGTATAATTCACCCCTCCACTTT. Translated, it gives CASSLRGRGYNSPLHF. V and J are TRBV28 and TRBJ1-6; possibly TRBD1 for D (6 bases). V was pared by 2 bases and J by 4 bases, with 12 bases between. From germline, CDR1 is MDHEN and CDR2 SYDVKM. The length of the CDR3 is 16 residues.

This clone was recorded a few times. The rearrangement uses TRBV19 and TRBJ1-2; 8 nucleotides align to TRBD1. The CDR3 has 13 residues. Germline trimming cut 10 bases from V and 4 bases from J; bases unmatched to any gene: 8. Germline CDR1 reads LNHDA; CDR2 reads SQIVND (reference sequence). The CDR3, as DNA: TGTGCCACCTCCAGGACAGGGAGCTATGGCTACACCTTC. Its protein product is CATSRTGSYGYTF.

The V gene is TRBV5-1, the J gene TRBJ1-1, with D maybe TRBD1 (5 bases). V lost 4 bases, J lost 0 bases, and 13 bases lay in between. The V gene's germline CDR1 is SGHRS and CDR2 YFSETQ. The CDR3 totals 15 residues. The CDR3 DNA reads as TGCGCCAGCAGCCTACAGACAGAAATGAACACTGAAGCTTTCTTT. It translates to CASSLQTEMNTEAFF.

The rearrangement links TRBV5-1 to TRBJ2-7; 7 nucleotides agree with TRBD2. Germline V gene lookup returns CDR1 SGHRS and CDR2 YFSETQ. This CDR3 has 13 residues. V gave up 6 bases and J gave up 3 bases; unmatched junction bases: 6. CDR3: CASMVSGGYEQYF. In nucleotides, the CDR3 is TGCGCCAGCATGGTATCGGGGGGCTACGAGCAGTACTTC.

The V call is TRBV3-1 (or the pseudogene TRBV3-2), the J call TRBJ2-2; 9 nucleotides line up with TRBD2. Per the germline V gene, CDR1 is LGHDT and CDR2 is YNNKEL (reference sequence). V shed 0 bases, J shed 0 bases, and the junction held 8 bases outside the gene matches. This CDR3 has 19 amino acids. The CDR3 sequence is CASSQDRASGKPNTGELFF. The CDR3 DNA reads TGTGCCAGCAGCCAAGATAGGGCTAGCGGGAAACCGAACACCGGGGAGCTGTTTTTT.

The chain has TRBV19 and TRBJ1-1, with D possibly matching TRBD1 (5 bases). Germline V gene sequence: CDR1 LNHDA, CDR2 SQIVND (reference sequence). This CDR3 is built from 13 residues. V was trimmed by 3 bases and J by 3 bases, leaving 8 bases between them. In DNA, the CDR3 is TGTGCCAGTAGTATTGGCAGGGACACTGAAGCTTTCTTT. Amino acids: CASSIGRDTEAFF.

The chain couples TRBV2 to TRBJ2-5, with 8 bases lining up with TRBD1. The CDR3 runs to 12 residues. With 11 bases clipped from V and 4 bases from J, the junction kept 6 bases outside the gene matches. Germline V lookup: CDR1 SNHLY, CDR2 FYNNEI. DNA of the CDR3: TGTGCCGGTGGACAGGGAGGAGAGACCCAGTACTTC. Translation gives CAGGQGGETQYF.

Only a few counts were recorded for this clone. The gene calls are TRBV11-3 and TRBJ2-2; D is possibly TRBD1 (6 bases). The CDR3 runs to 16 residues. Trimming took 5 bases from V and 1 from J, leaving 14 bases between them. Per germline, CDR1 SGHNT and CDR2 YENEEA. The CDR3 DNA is TGTGCCAGCAGCGGGGGACACCCTAAGAACACCGGGGAGCTGTTTTTT. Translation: CASSGGHPKNTGELFF.

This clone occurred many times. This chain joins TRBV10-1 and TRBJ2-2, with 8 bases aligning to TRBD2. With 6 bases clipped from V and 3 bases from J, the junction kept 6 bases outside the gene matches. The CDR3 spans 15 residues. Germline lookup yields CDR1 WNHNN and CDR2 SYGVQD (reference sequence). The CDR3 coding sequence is TGCGCCAGCAGCGCACTAGCGGAGGACACCGGGGAGCTGTTTTTT. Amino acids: CASSALAEDTGELFF.

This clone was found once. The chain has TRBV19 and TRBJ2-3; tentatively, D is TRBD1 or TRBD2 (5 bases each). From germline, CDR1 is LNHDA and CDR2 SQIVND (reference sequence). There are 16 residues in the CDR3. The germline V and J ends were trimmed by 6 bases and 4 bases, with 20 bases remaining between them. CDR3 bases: TGTGCCAGTAGCCCTAGGGGCCGGGGCGCGGCAGATACGCAGTATTTT. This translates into CASSPRGRGAADTQYF. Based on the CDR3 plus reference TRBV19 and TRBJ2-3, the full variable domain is DGGITQSPKYLFRKEGQNVTLSCEQNLNHDAMYWYRQDPGQGLRLIYYSQIVNDFQKGDIAEGYSVSREKKESFPLTVTSAQKNPTAFYLCASSPRGRGAADTQYFGPGTRLTVL.

The CDR3 DNA follows: TGCGCCAGCAGCTTGGCCAGGGGACAGGGGGAAGAGACCCAGTACTTC. It codes for CASSLARGQGEETQYF. The chain is built from TRBV5-1 and TRBJ2-5; TRBD1 agrees at 11 bases. The CDR3 totals 16 residues. Trimming took 0 bases from V and 3 from J; bases not matched to a gene: 4. Germline V gene lookup returns CDR1 SGHRS and CDR2 YFSETQ.